This TCR beta chain was profiled in a study of blood T cells in healthy people across ages. Study-wide points: Investigators viewed diversity estimates from one million T cells as underestimates, the study reported.

This clonotype was detected a few times. Its matching antigen is unknown. The germline V gene has CDR1 MNHEY and CDR2 SMNVEV (reference sequence). V lost 7 bases, J lost 4 bases, and 10 bases lay in between. This CDR3 has 13 residues. Primers used in a second PCR of about 6 to 12 cycles were a sample-barcoded 5' primer and a J-beta primer mix. Each cDNA molecule was tagged by a template-switch adaptor that had 12 random nucleotides. TCRdb passed the 5' RACE reads through MiXCR, listing each CDR3 protein once. This sample has some 900,000 distinct CDR3 sequences, with roughly 52% found just once. The study recruited healthy Caucasian donors from Russia who were aged about 6 to 95. PBMCs were isolated at a quantity of at least 6 million per sample.

This chain joins TRBV27 and TRBJ2-2; D tentatively reads TRBD1 or TRBD2 (6 bases each). Sequenced: blood. This receptor was obtained from a man aged 25-45 years in good health. The DNA for the CDR3 is TGTGCCAGCATTGGAGGGGGCACCGGGGAGCTGTTTTTT. Its translation: CASIGGGTGELFF.